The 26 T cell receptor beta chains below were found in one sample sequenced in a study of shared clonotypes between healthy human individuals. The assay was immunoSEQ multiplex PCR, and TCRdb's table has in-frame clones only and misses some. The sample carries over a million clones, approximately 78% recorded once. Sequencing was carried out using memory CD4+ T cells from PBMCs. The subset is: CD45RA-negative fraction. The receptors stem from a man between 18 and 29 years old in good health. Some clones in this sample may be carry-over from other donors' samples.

Written as DNA, the CDR3 is TGTGCCAGCAGCTTCTGGGGAACGGCCGGGGGCCAGCATTTT. It yields the protein CASSFWGTAGGQHF. The chain combines TRBV5-4 with TRBJ1-5, with D possibly TRBD1 on 5 matching bases. The V gene lost 2 bases and the J gene lost 12 bases, with 18 bases spanning the gap. The length of the CDR3 is 14 residues. Germline V CDR1 and CDR2: SGHNT, YYREEE (reference sequence). Full variable domain (outside the CDR3, taken from reference TRBV5-4 and TRBJ1-5): ETGVTQSPTHLIKTRGQQVTLRCSSQSGHNTVSWYQQALGQGPQFIFQYYREEENGRGNFPPRFSGLQFPNYSSELNVNALELDDSALYLCASSFWGTAGGQHFGDGTRLSIL.

The CDR3 here is CASSLGSGNQYF. CDR3 bases: TGCGCCAGCAGCTTGGGAAGCGGGAATCAGTACTTC. The chain has TRBV5-1 and TRBJ2-7; 7 bases are a match to TRBD2. After removal of 0 bases from V and 10 bases from J, the junction contained 4 bases not matched to a gene. This CDR3 is 12 amino acids long. CDR1 SGHRS and CDR2 YFSETQ come from the germline V gene.

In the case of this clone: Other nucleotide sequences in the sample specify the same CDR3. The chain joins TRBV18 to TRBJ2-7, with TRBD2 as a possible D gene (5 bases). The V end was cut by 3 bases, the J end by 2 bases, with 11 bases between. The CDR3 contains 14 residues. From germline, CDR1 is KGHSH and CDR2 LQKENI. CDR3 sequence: CASSPGRGTYEQYF. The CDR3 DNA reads TGTGCCAGCTCACCCGGACGGGGAACCTACGAGCAGTACTTC.

Here the CDR3 DNA reads TGTGCCAGCAGCCGTACTAGCGGGAGTTCCAGGTACGAGCAGTACTTC. This codes for CASSRTSGSSRYEQYF. The rearrangement links TRBV28 to TRBJ2-7; 11 nucleotides agree with TRBD2. Germline V gene lookup returns CDR1 MDHEN and CDR2 SYDVKM. The CDR3 spans 16 residues. Trimming cost V 6 bases and J 4 bases; bases outside gene matches: 11. Filled out from reference TRBV28 and TRBJ2-7, the complete variable domain reads DVKVTQSSRYLVKRTGEKVFLECVQDMDHENMFWYRQDPGLGLRLIYFSYDVKMKEKGDIPEGYSVSREKKERFSLILESASTNQTSMYLCASSRTSGSSRYEQYFGPGTRLTVT.

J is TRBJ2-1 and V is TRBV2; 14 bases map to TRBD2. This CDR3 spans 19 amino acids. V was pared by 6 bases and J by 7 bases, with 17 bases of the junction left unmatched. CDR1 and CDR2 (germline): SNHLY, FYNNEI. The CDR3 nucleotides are TGTGCCAGCAGATTTGGGGGGACCGGGACTAGCGGGAGACGTAATGAGCAGTTCTTC. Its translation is CASRFGGTGTSGRRNEQFF.

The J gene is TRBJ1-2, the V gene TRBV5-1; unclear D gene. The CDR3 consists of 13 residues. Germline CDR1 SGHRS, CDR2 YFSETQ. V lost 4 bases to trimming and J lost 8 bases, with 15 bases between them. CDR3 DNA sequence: TGCGCCAGCAGCCCTGGTTCGGCTGGAGGCTACACCTTC. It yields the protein CASSPGSAGGYTF.

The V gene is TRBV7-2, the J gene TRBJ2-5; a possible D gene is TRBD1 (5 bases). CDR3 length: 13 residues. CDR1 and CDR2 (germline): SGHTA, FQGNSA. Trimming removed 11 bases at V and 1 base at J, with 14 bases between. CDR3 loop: CAPPAGSQETQYF. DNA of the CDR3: TGTGCCCCACCCGCAGGGTCCCAAGAGACCCAGTACTTC. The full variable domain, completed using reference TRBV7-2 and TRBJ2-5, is GAGVSQSPSNKVTEKGKDVELRCDPISGHTALYWYRQSLGQGLEFLIYFQGNSAPDKSGLPSDRFSAERTGGSVSTLTIQRTQQEDSAVYLCAPPAGSQETQYFGPGTRLLVL.

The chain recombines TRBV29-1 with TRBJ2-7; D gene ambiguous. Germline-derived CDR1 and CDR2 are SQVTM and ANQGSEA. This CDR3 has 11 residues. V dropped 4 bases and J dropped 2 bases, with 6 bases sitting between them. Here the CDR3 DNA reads TGCAGCGTTGCAACTACCTACGAGCAGTACTTC. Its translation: CSVATTYEQYF.

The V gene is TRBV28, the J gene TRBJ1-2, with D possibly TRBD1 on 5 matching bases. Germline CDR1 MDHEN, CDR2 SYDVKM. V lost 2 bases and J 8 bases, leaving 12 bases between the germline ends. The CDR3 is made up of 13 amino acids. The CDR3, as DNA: TGTGCCAGCAGTTTAACTCGGGGGTCCGGCTACACCTTC. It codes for CASSLTRGSGYTF.

In DNA, the CDR3 is TGTGCCAGCAGCTTGTCTTCGACAGGGACTGAAGCTTTCTTT. It translates to CASSLSSTGTEAFF. The chain has TRBV5-6 and TRBJ1-1, with 7 bases that match TRBD1. The ends lost 1 base at V and 5 bases at J; junction bases unmatched: 5. Germline V gene lookup returns CDR1 SGHDT and CDR2 YYEEEE. The CDR3 totals 14 residues. The variable domain in full, with the rest retrieved from reference TRBV5-6 and TRBJ1-1, is DAGVTQSPTHLIKTRGQQVTLRCSPKSGHDTVSWYQQALGQGPQFIFQYYEEEERQRGNFPDRFSGHQFPNYSSELNVNALLLGDSALYLCASSLSSTGTEAFFGQGTRLTVV.

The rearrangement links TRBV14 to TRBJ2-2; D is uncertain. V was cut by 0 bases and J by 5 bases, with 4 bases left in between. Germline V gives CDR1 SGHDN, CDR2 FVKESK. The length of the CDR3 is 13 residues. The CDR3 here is CASSQDRTGELFF. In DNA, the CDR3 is TGTGCCAGCAGCCAAGATAGGACCGGGGAGCTGTTTTTT.

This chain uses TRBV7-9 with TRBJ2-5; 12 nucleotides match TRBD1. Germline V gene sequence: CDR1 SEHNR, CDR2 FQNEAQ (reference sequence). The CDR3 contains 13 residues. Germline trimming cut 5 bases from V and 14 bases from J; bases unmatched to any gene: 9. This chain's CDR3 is CASSGSVGTGGYF. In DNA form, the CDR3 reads TGTGCCAGCAGCGGGAGTGTAGGGACAGGGGGCTACTTC.

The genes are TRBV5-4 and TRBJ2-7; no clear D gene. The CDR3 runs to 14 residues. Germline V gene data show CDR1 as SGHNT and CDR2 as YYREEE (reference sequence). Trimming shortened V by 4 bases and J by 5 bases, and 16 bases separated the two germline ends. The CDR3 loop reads CASSRNNYGNEQYF. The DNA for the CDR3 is TGTGCCAGCAGCCGCAACAATTATGGGAACGAGCAGTACTTC.

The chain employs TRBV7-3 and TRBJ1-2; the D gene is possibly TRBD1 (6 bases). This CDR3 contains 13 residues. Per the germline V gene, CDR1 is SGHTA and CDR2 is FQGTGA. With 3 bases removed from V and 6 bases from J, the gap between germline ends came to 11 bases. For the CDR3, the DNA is TGTGCCAGCAGCTTCAACAGGGTCGATGGCTACACCTTC. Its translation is CASSFNRVDGYTF.

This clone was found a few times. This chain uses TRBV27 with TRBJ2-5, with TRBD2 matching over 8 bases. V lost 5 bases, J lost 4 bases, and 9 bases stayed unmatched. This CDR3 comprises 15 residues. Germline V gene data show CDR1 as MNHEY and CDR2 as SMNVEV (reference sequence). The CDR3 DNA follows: TGTGCCAGCAGTCCAATAGCGGGATGGGTAGAGACCCAGTACTTC. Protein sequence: CASSPIAGWVETQYF.

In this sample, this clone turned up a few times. The CDR3 nucleotides are TGTGCCAGCAGCTCTCTAGACAGGATATACACGAACACTGAAGCTTTCTTT. Amino acid sequence: CASSSLDRIYTNTEAFF. The chain couples TRBV5-6 to TRBJ1-1, with a tentative D call TRBD1 (6 bases). The CDR3 consists of 17 residues. Germline loops: CDR1 SGHDT, CDR2 YYEEEE. Trimming removed 3 bases from V and 1 base from J, with 19 bases in between. Drawing the rest from reference TRBV5-6 and TRBJ1-1, the complete variable domain is DAGVTQSPTHLIKTRGQQVTLRCSPKSGHDTVSWYQQALGQGPQFIFQYYEEEERQRGNFPDRFSGHQFPNYSSELNVNALLLGDSALYLCASSSLDRIYTNTEAFFGQGTRLTVV.

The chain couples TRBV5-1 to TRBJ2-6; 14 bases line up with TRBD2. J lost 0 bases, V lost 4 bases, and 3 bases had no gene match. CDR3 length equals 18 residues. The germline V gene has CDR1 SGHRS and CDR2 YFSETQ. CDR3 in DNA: TGCGCCAGCAGCAGGGGGACTAGCGGGAGCTCTGGGGCCAACGTCCTGACTTTC. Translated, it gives CASSRGTSGSSGANVLTF.

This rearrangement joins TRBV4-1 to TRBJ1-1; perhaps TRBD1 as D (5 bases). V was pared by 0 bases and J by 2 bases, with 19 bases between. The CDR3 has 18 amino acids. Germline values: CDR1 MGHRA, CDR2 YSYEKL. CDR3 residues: CASSQESQGAAANTEAFF. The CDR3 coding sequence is TGCGCCAGCAGCCAAGAAAGTCAAGGGGCGGCGGCAAACACTGAAGCTTTCTTT.

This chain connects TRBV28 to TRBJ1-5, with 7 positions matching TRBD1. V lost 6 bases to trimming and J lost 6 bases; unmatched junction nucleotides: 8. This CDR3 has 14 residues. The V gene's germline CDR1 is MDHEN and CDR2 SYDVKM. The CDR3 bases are TGTGCCAGCAGCCTGGACAGGTTGGCTCAGCCCCAGCATTTT. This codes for CASSLDRLAQPQHF.

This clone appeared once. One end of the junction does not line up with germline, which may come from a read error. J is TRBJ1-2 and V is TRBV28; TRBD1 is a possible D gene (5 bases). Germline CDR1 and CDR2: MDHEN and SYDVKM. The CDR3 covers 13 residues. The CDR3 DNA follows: TGTGCCAGCAGTTTATCGACGGACATTGGATCCATCTTC. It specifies CASSLSTDIGSIF.

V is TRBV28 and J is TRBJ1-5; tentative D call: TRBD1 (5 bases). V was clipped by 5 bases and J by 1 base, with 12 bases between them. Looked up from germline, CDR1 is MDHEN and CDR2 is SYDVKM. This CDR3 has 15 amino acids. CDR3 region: CASSPGGASNQPQHF. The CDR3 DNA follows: TGTGCCAGCAGTCCCGGAGGGGCGAGCAATCAGCCCCAGCATTTT.

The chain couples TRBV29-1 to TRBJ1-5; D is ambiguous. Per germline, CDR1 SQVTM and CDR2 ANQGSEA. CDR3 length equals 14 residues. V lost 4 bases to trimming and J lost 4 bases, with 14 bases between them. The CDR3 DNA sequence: TGCAGCGTTGCAACGGGATACACTAATCAGCCCCAGCATTTT. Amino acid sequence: CSVATGYTNQPQHF.

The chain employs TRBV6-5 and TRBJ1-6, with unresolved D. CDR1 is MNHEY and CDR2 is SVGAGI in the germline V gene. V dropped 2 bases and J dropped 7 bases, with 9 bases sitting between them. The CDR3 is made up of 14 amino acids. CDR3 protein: CASSYGLWNSPLHF. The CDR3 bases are TGTGCCAGCAGTTACGGCCTATGGAATTCACCCCTCCACTTT.

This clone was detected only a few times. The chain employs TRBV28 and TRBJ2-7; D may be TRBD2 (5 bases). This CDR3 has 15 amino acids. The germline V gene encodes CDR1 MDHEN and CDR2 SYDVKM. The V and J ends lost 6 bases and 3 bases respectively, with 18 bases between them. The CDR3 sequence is CASSTPTYGLYEQYF. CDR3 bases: TGTGCCAGCAGCACACCTACGTACGGACTCTACGAGCAGTACTTC.

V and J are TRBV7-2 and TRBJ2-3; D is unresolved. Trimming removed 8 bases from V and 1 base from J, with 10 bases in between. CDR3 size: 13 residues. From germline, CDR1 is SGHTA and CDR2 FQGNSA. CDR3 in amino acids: CASVLRGTDTQYF. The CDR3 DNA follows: TGTGCCAGCGTATTACGGGGCACAGATACGCAGTATTTT.

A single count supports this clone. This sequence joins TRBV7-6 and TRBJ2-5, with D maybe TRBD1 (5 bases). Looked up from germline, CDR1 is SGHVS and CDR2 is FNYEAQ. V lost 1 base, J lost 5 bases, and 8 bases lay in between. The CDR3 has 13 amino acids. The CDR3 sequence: CASSLEYRETQYF. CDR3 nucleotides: TGTGCCAGCAGCTTAGAATACAGGGAGACCCAGTACTTC.